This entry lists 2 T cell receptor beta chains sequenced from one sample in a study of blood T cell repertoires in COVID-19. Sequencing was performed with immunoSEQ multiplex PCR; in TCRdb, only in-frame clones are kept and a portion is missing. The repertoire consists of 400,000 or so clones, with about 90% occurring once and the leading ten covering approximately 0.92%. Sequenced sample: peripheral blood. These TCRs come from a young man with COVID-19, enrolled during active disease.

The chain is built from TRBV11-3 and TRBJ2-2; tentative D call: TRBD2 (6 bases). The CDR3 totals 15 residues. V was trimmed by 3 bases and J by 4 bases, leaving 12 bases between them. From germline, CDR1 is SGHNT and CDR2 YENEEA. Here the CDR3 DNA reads TGTGCCAGCAGCTTCGGCGGGGTATTCACCGGGGAGCTGTTTTTT. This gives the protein CASSFGGVFTGELFF.

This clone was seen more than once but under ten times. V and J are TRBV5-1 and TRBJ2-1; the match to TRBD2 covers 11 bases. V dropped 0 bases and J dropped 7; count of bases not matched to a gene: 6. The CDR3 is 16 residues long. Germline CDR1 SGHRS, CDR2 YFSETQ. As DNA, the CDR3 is TGCGCCAGCAGCTTGGAAACTAGCGGGAGATTGAATGAGCAGTTCTTC. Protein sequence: CASSLETSGRLNEQFF.